This TCR beta chain appears in the sequencing data of a study of blood T cell repertoires in COVID-19. Background on the study: The United States, Italy and Spain were the sources of the acute and convalescent COVID-19 samples. T cells, B-cell-depleted T cells, or PBMCs supplied cDNA or gDNA.

Repertoires were generated with immunoSEQ multiplex PCR, while TCRdb's copy carries only in-frame clones and drops some. The data show over 100,000 clones, about three quarters seen once. V lost 6 bases and J lost 7; bases outside the gene matches: 15. The CDR3 has 16 residues. Germline lookup yields CDR1 SGHVS and CDR2 FQNEAQ. This clone was counted between two and nine times. The receptor was isolated from a human donor in a cohort sampled during active or convalescent COVID-19. The J gene is TRBJ2-1, the V gene TRBV7-8; 7 positions match TRBD2. Sequencing was performed on peripheral blood. CDR3 in DNA: TGTGCCAGCAGACGTCTTGGCGGGAGCACTTTGAATGAGCAGTTCTTC. It yields the protein CASRRLGGSTLNEQFF.